This T cell receptor beta chain appears in the sequencing data of a study of T cell responses to AZD1222 COVID-19 vaccine listed by TCRdb under 2021. The study in broad terms: AZD1222 recipients whose second dose came at about 4 weeks and those whose second dose came at about 12 weeks were combined into one group, since spike-specific TCR depth and breadth did not differ between the two schedules. TCR sequencing covered over 230 trial participants: around 210 given two doses of AZD1222 and about 26 given two doses of MenACWY control vaccine. Trial participants were enrolled into age subgroups of 18-55, 56-69 and 70-plus years, which contained around 140, 26 and 57 TCR-sequenced participants, respectively. Beyond this particular receptor, the publication reports: CD4 TCRs associated with the vaccine covered the entire spike protein, and the dominant responses were in regions 160-218 and 743-854. Most participants were white British and females outnumbered males, and the authors suggested that clonal diversity may have been underestimated. Reportedly, close to half of the unique spike-specific TCRs recognized epitopes lying outside the regions that are mutated in the B.1.351 and B.1.1.7 variants. After two AZD1222 doses, spike-specific TCR breadth and depth were significantly higher than at day 0 and than in MenACWY recipients. No day 14 peak-response samples were available, so repertoires were characterized only after the peak T cell response. In the small 56-69-year group, the increase in depth fell short of significance, most likely because of low power. Conclusions about previously exposed vaccinees are limited because only 6 or 7 AZD1222 recipients were SARS-CoV-2 seropositive at baseline.

The CDR3 sequence holds 12 residues, the cysteine and phenylalanine included. Only the CDR3 region is kept as DNA, spanning 36 bases read in frame from base 1. The V end loses 4 bases and the J end loses 14 bases, and a stretch of 16 bases separates them. Per the germline V gene, SGHTS is the CDR1 and YDEGEE is the CDR2. On this clone itself: Its antigen remains undetermined. Base-call qualities are not available, and no considerably larger clone is one nucleotide away.

The CDR3 regions of human TCRbeta chains were analyzed by immunosequencing. As for the authors' bioinformatics: Repertoire TCRs were matched against a reference library of SARS-CoV-2-specific TCRs generated with the MIRA antigen-specificity platform. Breadth was defined as the fraction of unique TCRs that were SARS-CoV-2-associated. Depth was defined as the fraction of total T cells that were SARS-CoV-2-associated. Using the MIRA data, each spike-specific TCR was assigned both to the spike region to which the TCR was reactive and to a CD4 or CD8 class. Log10-transformed breadth and depth values were compared by one-way ANOVA with Sidak's multiple comparisons tests. Sourced from immuneACCESS, this table was stored by TCRdb with only in-frame sequences that have V and J called. A share of the clones is absent; for the studies checked, an unresolved V gene accounts for under half, and the remainder has no known explanation. The DNA gave D and trimming, while V, J and clone size come from that table. The sample table shows approximately 140,000 clones, and roughly nine tenths are seen once. 2.5% to 3% of the sample belongs to the ten largest clones.

Reading the label with the study, this specimen's time point is: baseline before first vaccination. Vaccinee samples were obtained from the UK trials COV001 and COV002, which included a single-blind randomized controlled phase 2/3 trial of AZD1222 (ChAdOx1 nCoV-19) in healthy adults. For TCRbeta chain sequencing, PBMC samples were collected from trial participants at day 0 and at day 28 after the second dose. The receptor comes from an adult in good health. Here the chain combines TRBV5-8 and TRBJ2-1; the D call is possibly TRBD1 or TRBD2, each sharing 5 bases. Sequencing was performed on peripheral blood, taken on day 0 of AZD1222 vaccination. Read as DNA, the sequence is TGTGCCAGCAGCCGCCTTAGGGGAGAGGAGTTCTTC. Translated, this is CASSRLRGEEFF.